Listed here are 9 T cell receptor beta chains from one sample, sequenced in a study of T-cell reconstitution after alpha-beta-depleted transplantation in children (dated by TCRdb to 2016 to 2017). The library relied on PCR. The data were produced on an Illumina HiSeq 2500. TCR libraries were prepared with molecular barcoding, using unique molecular identifiers to normalize TCRbeta repertoire quantification. TCRdb reprocessed the public reads (quality trimming at Q25 with fastp, clone calling with MiXCR) and kept in-frame beta chains. Each CDR3 protein appears once, grouped with its most common genes and DNA. This sample has fewer than 550,000 distinct CDR3 sequences in its table, and 10% to 12% of those were observed once. The ten biggest clones cover approximately 14% of the sample. The sample's treatment or condition label, decoded: allogeneic hematopoietic cell transplantation with graft depleted of TCRalphabeta T cells and CD19 B cells.

Sample: PBMCs, mostly from graft donor cells, taken 180 days after TCRalphabeta/CD19-depleted stem cell transplant. All receptors derive from a female patient aged 2 to 10 who had a stem cell transplant for aplastic anemia, so the T cells may come from the graft donor.

The chain joins TRBV27 to TRBJ2-4; D assignment may be TRBD1 or TRBD2 (5 bases each). Trimming removed 5 bases from V and 5 bases from J, with 16 bases in between. The CDR3 has 15 residues. CDR1 and CDR2 from the germline V gene are MNHEY and SMNVEV (reference sequence). The CDR3 is CASSPQSLGENIQYF. CDR3 DNA sequence: TGTGCCAGCAGTCCCCAATCCTTGGGGGAAAACATTCAGTACTTC.

V usage is TRBV4-3 and J usage is TRBJ2-5; 7 bases fit TRBD1. This CDR3 has 15 residues. CDR1 and CDR2 (germline): LGHNA, YSLEER. The ends lost 0 bases at V and 4 bases at J; junction bases unmatched: 5. CDR3 sequence reads: CASSQDRGQIETQYF. The CDR3, as DNA: TGCGCCAGCAGCCAAGATAGGGGACAGATAGAGACCCAGTACTTC.

Here the CDR3 DNA reads TGTGCCAGCAGTTTTGTTGCTTCAACGGAGTTCTTC. Encoded protein: CASSFVASTEFF. J is TRBJ2-1 and V is TRBV12-3 or TRBV12-4; no definite D call. The CDR3 runs to 12 residues. The V gene lost 3 bases and the J gene lost 14 bases, with 14 bases spanning the gap.

Only a few counts were recorded for this clonotype. This chain uses TRBV10-3 with TRBJ1-5; a weak D match, TRBD1 (6 bases). V shed 5 bases and J shed 5 bases, with 13 bases lying between them. CDR1 and CDR2 (germline): ENHRY, SYGVKD. CDR3 size: 14 residues. CDR3 coding DNA: TGTGCCATCAGTAAGGGGGGCCCAGATCAGCCCCAGCATTTT. Its protein product is CAISKGGPDQPQHF.

This clonotype was seen more than once but under ten times. V gene TRBV4-1 combines with J gene TRBJ1-5; D gene unclear. Germline CDR1 is MGHRA and CDR2 is YSYEKL. Trimming took off 0 bases at V and 7 bases at J, with 19 bases between the two ends. The CDR3 contains 17 residues. The DNA of the CDR3 is TGCGCCAGCAGCCAAGATAACCGGCCACCGGGGTGGCAGCCCCAGCATTTT. Its translation: CASSQDNRPPGWQPQHF.

This clonotype occurred many times. This chain uses TRBV5-1 with TRBJ2-7; D call uncertain. The CDR3 length is 13 residues. Trimming removed 0 bases at V and 12 bases at J, with 16 bases between. Germline-derived CDR1 and CDR2 are SGHRS and YFSETQ. CDR3 in DNA: TGCGCCAGCAGCTTGGGAGAGAAAGCGAATCCGTACTTC. Translated, it gives CASSLGEKANPYF.

This clonotype was detected only a few times. The rearrangement joins TRBV5-7 to TRBJ1-1, with no clear D. TRBV5-7 is recorded as an ORF, its role being uncertain. The CDR3 length is 14 residues. V was shortened by 0 bases and J by 5 bases, with 11 bases between the two germline ends. The CDR3 DNA follows: TGTGCCAGCAGCTTGGAAACGATAAGAACTGAAGCTTTCTTT. It encodes CASSLETIRTEAFF.

A few counts support this clonotype. The gene calls are TRBV5-5 and TRBJ2-7; D may be TRBD1 or TRBD2 (6 bases each). This CDR3 has 15 residues. The V and J ends lost 4 bases and 6 bases respectively, with 20 bases between them. Germline V gives CDR1 SGHKS, CDR2 YYEKEE (reference sequence). This CDR3 is CASSVQGGWDLEQYV. In nucleotides, the CDR3 is TGTGCCAGCAGCGTACAGGGAGGATGGGATCTCGAGCAGTACGTC.

This clonotype was counted only a few times. The chain carries TRBV12-3 or TRBV12-4 and TRBJ1-5; no firm D call. This CDR3 is built from 16 residues. Trimming took 2 bases from V and 0 from J, leaving 11 bases between them. The CDR3 DNA follows: TGTGCCAGCAGTTTAAATTGGGAAAATAGCAATCAGCCCCAGCATTTT. This sequence encodes CASSLNWENSNQPQHF.